The 3 T cell receptor beta chains listed next were all sequenced from one sample in a study of blood T cell repertoires in COVID-19. Profiled with immunoSEQ multiplex PCR; TCRdb holds only in-frame clones, not every one. The sample includes tens of thousands of clones, 75% to 90% of them seen just once. Sample: peripheral blood. These receptors were obtained from a man over 45 with acute or convalescent COVID-19.

The V call is TRBV15, the J call TRBJ2-7; 8 bases agree with TRBD2. The germline V gene encodes CDR1 LNHNV and CDR2 YYDKDF (reference sequence). The trim removed 8 bases at V and 3 bases at J, leaving 6 bases unmatched. The length of the CDR3 is 13 residues. In DNA, the CDR3 is TGTGCCACCTCTTCCAGCGGGAGCTACGAGCAGTACTTC. Amino acid sequence: CATSSSGSYEQYF.

The chain has TRBV19 and TRBJ2-5; possible D gene TRBD2, 6 bases. Deletions cut 4 bases from V and 4 bases from J, with 19 bases between. Germline-derived CDR1 and CDR2 are LNHDA and SQIVND (reference sequence). CDR3 length equals 16 residues. DNA of the CDR3: TGTGCCAGTAGTACTGTGCTCCGACTAGTTTCAGAGACCCAGTACTTC. Residues: CASSTVLRLVSETQYF.

This chain uses TRBV4-2 with TRBJ2-7, with TRBD2 matching 9 bases. The junction had 6 bases not matched to a gene; V was cut back by 0 bases and J by 3 bases. Germline-derived CDR1 and CDR2 are LGHNA and YNFKEQ. CDR3 length equals 16 residues. DNA of the CDR3: TGTGCCAGCAGCCAAGATTCTCTAGCGGGGATCTACGAGCAGTACTTC. This translates into CASSQDSLAGIYEQYF.